This TCR beta chain is drawn from a study of T cells after yellow fever vaccination (dated by TCRdb to about 2019). A note on the overall study: The SMART-Seq v4 Ultra Low Input RNA kit was used to prepare libraries from fractions with low cell numbers. Blood was collected at multiple timepoints before and after primary and secondary immunization, and bulk PBMC replicates and cell subsets were isolated. Two healthy male donors, one aged 18 to 30 and one aged 30 to 40 years, made up the cohort. Bulk TCR alpha and beta repertoires were sequenced longitudinally to track T-cell clones before and after primary and booster YFV17D yellow fever vaccination. Points the paper makes about the study in general: A small share of clonotypes occurred in both CD4 and CD8 compartments, likely arising from convergent recombination. FACS-sorted repertoires could contain abundant contaminating clonotypes from the bulk population, so computational filtering was required. The study included only two donors, which limits how far the findings can be generalized. After the booster, most clones that had expanded after primary vaccination were detected again (approximately 97% of CD4 and roughly 86% of CD8), suggesting broad maintenance of memory. The secondary T-cell response was weaker than the primary response but faster, peaking on day 5 instead of day 15.

Points on this clonotype: Its recognized antigen is unknown. It has no much larger one-base neighbor in the sample; base qualities were not kept.

In light of the paper, this sample's treatment or condition label describes: live attenuated yellow fever vaccine strain. A standard Ficoll-Paque protocol was used to isolate PBMCs from peripheral blood. CD4 and CD8 T-cell fractions were isolated with Dynabeads CD4 and CD8 positive selection kits. RNA was extracted with TriZol from bulk PBMCs, CD4 and CD8 fractions, and dextramer-positive and dextramer-negative fractions. Sequencer: Illumina NovaSeq 6000. TCR cDNA was synthesized by 5'RACE template switching, through which a universal primer site and unique molecular identifiers were introduced. cDNA synthesis was primed from both the TCR alpha and TCR beta constant segments. Library amplification involved two PCR steps, and the second step added sample barcodes and sequencing adapters. Sequencing of the libraries was done on either Illumina HiSeq 2500 (2x100 bp) or NovaSeq (2x150 bp). On the study's bioinformatics: MIGEC handled demultiplexing of reads and collapsing into UMI consensus sequences, while MiXCR performed V(D)J alignment. Vaccine-responding clonotypes were identified with edgeR using replicate PBMC samples, with FDR below 0.01 and a log2 fold change above 5 up to day 15 being required. CD4 or CD8 identity was assigned to each bulk clonotype according to whether the clonotype was present at higher abundance in the sequenced CD4 repertoire or the sequenced CD8 repertoire. Starting from the raw public reads, TCRdb applied fastp trimming at Q25, assembled clones with MiXCR and retained in-frame beta chains. All rows with the same CDR3 protein become a single entry with the most common DNA and genes. TCRdb, rather than the study authors, made the V and J calls. Here the sample has some 340,000 distinct CDR3 sequences; about 11% occur a single time. The biggest ten clones account for around 3.2% of the sample.

V is clipped by 6 bases and J by 1 base, and the sequence between their germline boundaries is 9 bases long. Reading from cysteine to phenylalanine, the CDR3 counts 13 amino acids. This entry keeps only the CDR3 DNA: 39 bases, framed from base 1. Reading the germline V gene gives CDR1 SNHLY and CDR2 FYNNEI. The chain uses TRBV2 and TRBJ1-1; confidence is insufficient to name the D gene. Sequences were derived from CD4+ T cells sorted from PBMCs, sampled 45 days after the yellow fever booster vaccination. The sequence was collected from a man younger than 30 who received the YFV17D yellow fever vaccine. The sequenced DNA is TGTGCCAGCAGGGTACATAAGAACACTGAAGCTTTCTTT. Protein translation: CASRVHKNTEAFF.